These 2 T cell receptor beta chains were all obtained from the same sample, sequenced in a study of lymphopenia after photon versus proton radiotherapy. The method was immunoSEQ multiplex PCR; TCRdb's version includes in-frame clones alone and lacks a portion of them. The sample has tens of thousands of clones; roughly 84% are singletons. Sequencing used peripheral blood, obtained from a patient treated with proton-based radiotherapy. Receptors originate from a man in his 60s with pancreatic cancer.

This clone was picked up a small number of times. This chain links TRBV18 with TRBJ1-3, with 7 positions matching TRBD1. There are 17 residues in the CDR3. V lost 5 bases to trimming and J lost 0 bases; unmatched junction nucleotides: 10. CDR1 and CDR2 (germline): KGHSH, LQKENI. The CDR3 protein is CASSSPQGLSSGNTIYF. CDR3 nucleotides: TGTGCCAGCTCATCCCCACAGGGGCTGAGCTCTGGAAACACCATATATTTT.

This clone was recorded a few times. The CDR3 region is CASSPRHVDLDETQYF. CDR3 nucleotides: TGTGCCAGCAGCCCGCGACACGTGGACCTAGACGAGACCCAGTACTTC. The chain recombines TRBV5-4 with TRBJ2-5; D call uncertain. V lost 4 bases to trimming and J lost 5 bases, with 21 bases between them. The CDR3 runs to 16 residues. Germline V CDR1 and CDR2: SGHNT, YYREEE (reference sequence).